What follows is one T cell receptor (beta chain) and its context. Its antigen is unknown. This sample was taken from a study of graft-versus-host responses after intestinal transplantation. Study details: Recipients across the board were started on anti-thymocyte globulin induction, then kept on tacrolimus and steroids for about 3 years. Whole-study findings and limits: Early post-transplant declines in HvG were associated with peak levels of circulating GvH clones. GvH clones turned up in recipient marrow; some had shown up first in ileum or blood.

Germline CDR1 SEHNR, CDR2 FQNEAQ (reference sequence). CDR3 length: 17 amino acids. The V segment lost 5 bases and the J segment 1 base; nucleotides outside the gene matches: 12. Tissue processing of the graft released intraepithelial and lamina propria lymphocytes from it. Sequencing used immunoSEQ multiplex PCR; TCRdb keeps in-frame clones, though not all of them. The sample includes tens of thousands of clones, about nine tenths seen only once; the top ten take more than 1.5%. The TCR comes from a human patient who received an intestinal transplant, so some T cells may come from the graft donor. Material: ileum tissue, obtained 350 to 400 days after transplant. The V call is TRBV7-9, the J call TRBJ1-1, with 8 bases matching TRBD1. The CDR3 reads CASSPGPNRGENTEAFF. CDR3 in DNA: TGTGCCAGCAGCCCCGGCCCGAACAGGGGGGAGAACACTGAAGCTTTCTTT.